A single sample gave rise to the 7 T cell receptor beta chains below, sequenced in a study of blood T cell repertoires in COVID-19. Sequenced by immunoSEQ multiplex PCR; TCRdb stores in-frame clones only, minus some. Of approximately 240,000 clones in the sample, about 90% were seen once. What was sequenced was PBMCs or T cells enriched from blood (not recorded which). The receptor set was obtained from a woman aged 45-65 years in a cohort exposed to, infected with or recovered from COVID-19 (not recorded which).

This clone appeared a few times. The V gene is TRBV21-1, the J gene TRBJ1-2; whether TRBD1, the table's D call, matches the DNA was not checked. TRBV21-1 is marked as a pseudogene. The CDR3 totals 17 residues. Here the CDR3 reads CASSKRYVQAPFYGYTF. CDR3 nucleotide sequence: TGTGCCAGCAGCAAACGGTACGTACAGGCCCCATTCTATGGCTACACCTTC.

The chain uses TRBV28 and TRBJ1-5; D remains ambiguous. The CDR3 runs 15 residues. V shed 5 bases and J shed 2 bases, with 13 bases lying between them. CDR1 is MDHEN and CDR2 is SYDVKM in the germline V gene. The CDR3 loop reads CASSMEGTRNQPQHF. DNA of the CDR3: TGTGCCAGCAGTATGGAGGGTACCCGCAATCAGCCCCAGCATTTT.

The chain employs TRBV28 and TRBJ1-5, with no clear D. The CDR3 extends over 16 amino acids. The V end lost 1 base, the J end lost 5 bases, and 15 bases lay between the germline ends. CDR1 and CDR2 from the germline V gene are MDHEN and SYDVKM. The CDR3 region is CASSLLVPKTDQPQHF. The DNA for the CDR3 is TGTGCCAGCAGTTTATTGGTCCCGAAAACGGATCAGCCCCAGCATTTT.

This clone was seen only once. The rearrangement links TRBV12-3 or TRBV12-4 to TRBJ1-1, with D uncertain. The CDR3 has 12 amino acids. The V end was cut by 4 bases, the J end by 11 bases, with 14 bases between. The CDR3 nucleotides read TGTGCCAGCAGTTCGAGGACTCTCCGGGCTTTCTTT. This translates into CASSSRTLRAFF.

The chain has TRBV19 and TRBJ2-7; D is unclear. The CDR3 sequence is 11 residues long. V dropped 4 bases and J dropped 4 bases, with 5 bases sitting between them. Germline V lookup: CDR1 LNHDA, CDR2 SQIVND (reference sequence). CDR3 residues: CASSNRYEQYF. For the CDR3, the DNA is TGTGCCAGTAGTAATCGGTACGAGCAGTACTTC.

As for this clone: Additional DNA sequences in this sample encode the identical CDR3. The chain links TRBV4-3 to TRBJ1-6; 9 bases align to TRBD1. With 1 base clipped from V and 7 bases from J, the junction kept 2 bases outside the gene matches. The germline CDR1 and CDR2 sequences are LGHNA and YSLEER. The CDR3 is made up of 15 amino acids. CDR3: CASSQGTGVNSPLHF. CDR3 bases: TGCGCCAGCAGCCAAGGGACAGGGGTGAATTCACCCCTCCACTTT.

CDR3 loop: CASSLGRNPFF. As DNA, the CDR3 is TGTGCCAGCAGCTTAGGGAGGAATCCTTTCTTT. The V and J genes are TRBV7-9 and TRBJ1-1; D not certain. V dropped 1 base and J dropped 12 bases, with 9 bases sitting between them. From germline, CDR1 is SEHNR and CDR2 FQNEAQ (reference sequence). CDR3 length: 11 amino acids. Looking up the rest from reference TRBV7-9 and TRBJ1-1 gives the full variable domain: DTGVSQNPRHKITKRGQNVTFRCDPISEHNRLYWYRQTLGQGPEFLTYFQNEAQLEKSRLLSDRFSAERPKGSFSTLEIQRTEQGDSAMYLCASSLGRNPFFGQGTRLTVV.